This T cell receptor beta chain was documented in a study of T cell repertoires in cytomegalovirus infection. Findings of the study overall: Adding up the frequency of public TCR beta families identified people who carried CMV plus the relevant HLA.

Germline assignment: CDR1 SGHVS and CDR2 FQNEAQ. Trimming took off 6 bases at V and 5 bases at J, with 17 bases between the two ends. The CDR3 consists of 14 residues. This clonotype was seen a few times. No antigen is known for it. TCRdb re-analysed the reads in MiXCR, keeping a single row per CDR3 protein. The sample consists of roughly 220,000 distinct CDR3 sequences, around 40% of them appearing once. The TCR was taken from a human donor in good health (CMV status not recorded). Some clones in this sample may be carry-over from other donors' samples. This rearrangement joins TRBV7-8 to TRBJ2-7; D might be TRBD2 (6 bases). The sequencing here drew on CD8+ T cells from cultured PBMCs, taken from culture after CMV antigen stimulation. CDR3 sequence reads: CASSLGGGIDEQYF. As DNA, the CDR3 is TGTGCCAGCAGTTTGGGAGGAGGGATCGACGAGCAGTACTTC.